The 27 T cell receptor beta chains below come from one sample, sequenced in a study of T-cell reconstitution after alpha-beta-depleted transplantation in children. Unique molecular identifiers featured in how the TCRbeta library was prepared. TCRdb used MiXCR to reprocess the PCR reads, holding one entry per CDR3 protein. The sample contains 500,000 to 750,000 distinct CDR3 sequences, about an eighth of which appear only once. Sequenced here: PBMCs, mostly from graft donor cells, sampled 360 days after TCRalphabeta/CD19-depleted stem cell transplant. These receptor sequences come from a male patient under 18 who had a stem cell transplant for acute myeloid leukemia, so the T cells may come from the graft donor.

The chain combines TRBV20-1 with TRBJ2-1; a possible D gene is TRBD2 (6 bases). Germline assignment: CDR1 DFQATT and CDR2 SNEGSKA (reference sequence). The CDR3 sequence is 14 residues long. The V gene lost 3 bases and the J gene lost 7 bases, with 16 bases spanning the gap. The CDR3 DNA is TGCAGTGCTAGGGGGCAGGGACTTGGGAATGAGCAGTTCTTC. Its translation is CSARGQGLGNEQFF.

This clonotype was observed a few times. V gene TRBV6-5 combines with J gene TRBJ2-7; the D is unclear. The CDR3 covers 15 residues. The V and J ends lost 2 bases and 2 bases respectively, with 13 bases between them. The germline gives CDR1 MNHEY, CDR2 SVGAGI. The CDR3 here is CASSYLPADTYEQYV. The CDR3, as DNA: TGTGCCAGCAGTTACCTACCCGCAGATACCTACGAGCAGTACGTC.

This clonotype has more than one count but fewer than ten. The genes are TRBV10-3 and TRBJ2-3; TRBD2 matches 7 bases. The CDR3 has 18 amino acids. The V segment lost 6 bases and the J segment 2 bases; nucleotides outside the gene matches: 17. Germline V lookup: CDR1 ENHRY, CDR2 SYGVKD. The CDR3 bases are TGTGCCATCAGGAACTCCCCGGGGCTAGCGGAATTCACAGATACGCAGTATTTT. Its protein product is CAIRNSPGLAEFTDTQYF.

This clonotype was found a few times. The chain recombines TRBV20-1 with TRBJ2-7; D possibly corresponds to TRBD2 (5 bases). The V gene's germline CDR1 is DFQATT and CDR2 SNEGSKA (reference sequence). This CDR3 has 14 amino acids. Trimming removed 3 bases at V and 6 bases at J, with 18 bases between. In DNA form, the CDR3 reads TGCAGTGCTAGGGGGTGGGATGGTCGGGGCGAGCAGTACTTC. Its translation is CSARGWDGRGEQYF.

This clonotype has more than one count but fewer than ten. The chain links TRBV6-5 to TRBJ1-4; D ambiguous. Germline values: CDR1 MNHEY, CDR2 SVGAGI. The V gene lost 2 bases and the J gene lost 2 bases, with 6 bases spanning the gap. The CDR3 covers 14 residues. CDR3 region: CASSYGGTNEKLFF. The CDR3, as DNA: TGTGCCAGCAGTTACGGTGGCACTAATGAAAAACTGTTTTTT.

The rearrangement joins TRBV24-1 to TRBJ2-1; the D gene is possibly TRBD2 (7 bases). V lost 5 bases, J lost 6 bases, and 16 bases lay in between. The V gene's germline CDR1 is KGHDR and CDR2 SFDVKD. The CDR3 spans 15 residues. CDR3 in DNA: TGTGCCACCAGTGGGGGGCGGGAGAAGGGCAATGAGCAGTTCTTC. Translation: CATSGGREKGNEQFF.

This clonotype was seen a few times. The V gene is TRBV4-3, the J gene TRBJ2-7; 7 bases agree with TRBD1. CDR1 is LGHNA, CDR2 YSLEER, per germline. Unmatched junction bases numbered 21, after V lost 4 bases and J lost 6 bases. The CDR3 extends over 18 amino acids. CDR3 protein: CASSLALRTVKGGSEQYF. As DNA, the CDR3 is TGCGCCAGCAGCCTTGCCCTCCGGACGGTGAAAGGGGGCAGCGAGCAGTACTTC.

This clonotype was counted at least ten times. In DNA form, the CDR3 reads TGCAGCGTTGGGTTAGCGGGAATGTCCTACAATGAGCAGTTCTTC. It translates to CSVGLAGMSYNEQFF. The chain uses TRBV29-1 and TRBJ2-1, with 8 bases fitting TRBD2. V shed 4 bases, J shed 1 base, and the junction held 6 bases outside the gene matches. CDR3 length equals 15 residues. From germline, CDR1 is SQVTM and CDR2 ANQGSEA.

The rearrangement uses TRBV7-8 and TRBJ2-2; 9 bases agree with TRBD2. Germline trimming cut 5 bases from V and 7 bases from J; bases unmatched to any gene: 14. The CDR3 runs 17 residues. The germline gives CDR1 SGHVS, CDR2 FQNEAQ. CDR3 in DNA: TGTGCCAGCAGCCGACTCCCCTGGACTAGCGATGGCGGGGAGCTGTTTTTT. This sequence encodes CASSRLPWTSDGGELFF.

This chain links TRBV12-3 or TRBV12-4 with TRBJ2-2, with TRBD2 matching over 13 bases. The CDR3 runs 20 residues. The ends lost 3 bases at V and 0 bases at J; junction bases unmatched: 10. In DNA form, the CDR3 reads TGTGCCAGCAGTTTGGGTCCGGGACTAGCGGGATATGCGAACACCGGGGAGCTGTTTTTT. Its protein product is CASSLGPGLAGYANTGELFF.

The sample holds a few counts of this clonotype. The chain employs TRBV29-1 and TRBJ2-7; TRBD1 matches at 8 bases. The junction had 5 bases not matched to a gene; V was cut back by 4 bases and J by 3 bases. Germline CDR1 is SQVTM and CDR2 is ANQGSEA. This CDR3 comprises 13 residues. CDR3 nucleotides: TGCAGCGTTGCGGACAGGGTGGTCTACGAGCAGTACTTC. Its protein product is CSVADRVVYEQYF.

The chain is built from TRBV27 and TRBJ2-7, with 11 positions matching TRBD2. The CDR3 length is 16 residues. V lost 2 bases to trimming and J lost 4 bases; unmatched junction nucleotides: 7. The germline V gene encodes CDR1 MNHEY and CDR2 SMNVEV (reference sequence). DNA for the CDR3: TGTGCCAGCAGTTTAAATAGCGGGAGGGGACGGTACGAGCAGTACTTC. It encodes CASSLNSGRGRYEQYF.

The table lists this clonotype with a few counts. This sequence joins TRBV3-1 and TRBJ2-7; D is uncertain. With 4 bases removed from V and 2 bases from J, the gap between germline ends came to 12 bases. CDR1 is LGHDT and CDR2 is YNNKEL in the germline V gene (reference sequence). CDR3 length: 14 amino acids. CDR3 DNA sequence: TGTGCCAGCAGCCCTCATGGGCGCCCCTACGAGCAGTACGTC. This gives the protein CASSPHGRPYEQYV.

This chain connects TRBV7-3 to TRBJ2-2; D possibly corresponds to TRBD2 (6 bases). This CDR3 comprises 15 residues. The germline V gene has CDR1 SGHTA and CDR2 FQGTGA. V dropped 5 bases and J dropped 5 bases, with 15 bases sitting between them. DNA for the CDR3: TGTGCCAGCAGCCCCCGGGACGGAGGGACCGGGGAGCTGTTTTTT. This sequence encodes CASSPRDGGTGELFF. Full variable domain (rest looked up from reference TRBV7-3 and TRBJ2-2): GAGVSQTPSNKVTEKGKYVELRCDPISGHTALYWYRQSLGQGPEFLIYFQGTGAADDSGLPNDRFFAVRPEGSVSTLKIQRTERGDSAVYLCASSPRDGGTGELFFGEGSRLTVL.

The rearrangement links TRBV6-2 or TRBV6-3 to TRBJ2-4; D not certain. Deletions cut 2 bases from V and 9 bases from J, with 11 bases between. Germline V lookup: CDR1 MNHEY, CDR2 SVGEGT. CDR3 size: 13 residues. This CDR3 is CASSYVALGIQYF. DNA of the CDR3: TGTGCCAGCAGTTACGTCGCACTGGGCATTCAGTACTTC.

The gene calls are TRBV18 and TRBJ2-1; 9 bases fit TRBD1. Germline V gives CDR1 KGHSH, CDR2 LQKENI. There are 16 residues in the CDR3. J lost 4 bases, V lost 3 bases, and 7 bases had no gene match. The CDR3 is CASSPKGTGIYNEQFF. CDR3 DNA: TGTGCCAGCTCACCGAAGGGGACAGGGATTTACAATGAGCAGTTCTTC.

CDR3 sequence (DNA): TGCAGTGCTAGAGATCCGGGACTAGCGGACACAGATACGCAGTATTTT. Residues: CSARDPGLADTDTQYF. The V gene is TRBV20-1, the J gene TRBJ2-3, with 11 positions matching TRBD2. The CDR3 has 16 amino acids. The germline gives CDR1 DFQATT, CDR2 SNEGSKA (reference sequence). V lost 0 bases to trimming and J lost 2 bases; unmatched junction nucleotides: 4.

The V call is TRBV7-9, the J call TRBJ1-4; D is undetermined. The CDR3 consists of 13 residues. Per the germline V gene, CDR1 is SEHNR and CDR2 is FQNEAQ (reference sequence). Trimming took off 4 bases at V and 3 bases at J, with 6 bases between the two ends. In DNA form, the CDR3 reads TGTGCCAGCAGCTCGACACCTAATGAAAAACTGTTTTTT. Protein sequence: CASSSTPNEKLFF.

The CDR3 protein is CASSAGLAGGPGTGELFF. The CDR3 nucleotides read TGTGCCAGCAGCGCCGGACTAGCGGGAGGGCCAGGCACCGGGGAGCTGTTTTTT. The rearrangement uses TRBV5-5 and TRBJ2-2, with TRBD2 matching 15 bases. This CDR3 comprises 18 residues. After removal of 4 bases from V and 4 bases from J, the junction contained 8 bases not matched to a gene. Looked up from germline, CDR1 is SGHKS and CDR2 is YYEKEE (reference sequence).

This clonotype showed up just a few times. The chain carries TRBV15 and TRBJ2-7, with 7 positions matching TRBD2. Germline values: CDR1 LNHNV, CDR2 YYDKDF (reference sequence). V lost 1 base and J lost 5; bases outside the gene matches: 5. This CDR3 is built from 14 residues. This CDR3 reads CATSRGGTINEQYF. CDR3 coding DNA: TGTGCCACCAGCAGAGGTGGGACTATTAACGAGCAGTACTTC. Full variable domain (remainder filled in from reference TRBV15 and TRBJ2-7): DAMVIQNPRYQVTQFGKPVTLSCSQTLNHNVMYWYQQKSSQAPKLLFHYYDKDFNNEADTPDNFQSRRPNTSFCFLDIRSPGLGDTAMYLCATSRGGTINEQYFGPGTRLTVT.

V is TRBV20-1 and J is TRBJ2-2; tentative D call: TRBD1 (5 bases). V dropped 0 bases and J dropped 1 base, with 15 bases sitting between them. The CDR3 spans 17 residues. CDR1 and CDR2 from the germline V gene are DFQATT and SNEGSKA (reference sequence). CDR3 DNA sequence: TGCAGTGCTAGAGATCGTCCGGGCAGGGTGAACACCGGGGAGCTGTTTTTT. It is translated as CSARDRPGRVNTGELFF.

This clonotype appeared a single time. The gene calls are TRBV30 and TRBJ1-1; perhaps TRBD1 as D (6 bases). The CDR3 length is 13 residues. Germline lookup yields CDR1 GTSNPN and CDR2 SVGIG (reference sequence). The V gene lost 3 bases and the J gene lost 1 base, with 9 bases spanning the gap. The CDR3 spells CAWRMGANTEAFF. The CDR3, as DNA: TGTGCCTGGAGAATGGGGGCGAACACTGAAGCTTTCTTT. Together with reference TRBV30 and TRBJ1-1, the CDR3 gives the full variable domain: SQTIHQWPATLVQPVGSPLSLECTVEGTSNPNLYWYRQAAGRGLQLLFYSVGIGQISSEVPQNLSASRPQDRQFILSSKKLLLSDSGFYLCAWRMGANTEAFFGQGTRLTVV.

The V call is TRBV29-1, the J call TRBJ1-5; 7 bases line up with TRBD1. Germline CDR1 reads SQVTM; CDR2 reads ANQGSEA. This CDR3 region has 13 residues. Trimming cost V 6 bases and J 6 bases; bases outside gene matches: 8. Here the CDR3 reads CSVQQGWGQPQHF. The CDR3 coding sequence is TGCAGCGTCCAACAGGGGTGGGGTCAGCCCCAGCATTTT.

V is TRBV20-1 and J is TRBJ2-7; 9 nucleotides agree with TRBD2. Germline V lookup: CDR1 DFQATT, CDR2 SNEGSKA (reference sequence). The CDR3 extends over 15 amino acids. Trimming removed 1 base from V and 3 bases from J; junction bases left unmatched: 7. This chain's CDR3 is CSARGLAGANYEQYF. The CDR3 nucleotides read TGCAGTGCTAGAGGTTTAGCGGGAGCTAACTACGAGCAGTACTTC.

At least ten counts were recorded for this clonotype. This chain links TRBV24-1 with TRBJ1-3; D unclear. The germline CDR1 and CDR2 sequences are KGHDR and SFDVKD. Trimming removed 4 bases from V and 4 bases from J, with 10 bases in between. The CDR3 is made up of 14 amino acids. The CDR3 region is CATSDPLAGNTIYF. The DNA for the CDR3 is TGTGCCACCAGTGACCCCCTTGCCGGAAACACCATATATTTT.

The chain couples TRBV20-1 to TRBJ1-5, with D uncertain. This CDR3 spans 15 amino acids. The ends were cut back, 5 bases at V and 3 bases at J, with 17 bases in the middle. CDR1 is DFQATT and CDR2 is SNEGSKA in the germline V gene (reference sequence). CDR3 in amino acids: CSAHDKDTSNQPQHF. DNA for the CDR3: TGCAGTGCTCATGATAAAGACACTTCCAATCAGCCCCAGCATTTT.

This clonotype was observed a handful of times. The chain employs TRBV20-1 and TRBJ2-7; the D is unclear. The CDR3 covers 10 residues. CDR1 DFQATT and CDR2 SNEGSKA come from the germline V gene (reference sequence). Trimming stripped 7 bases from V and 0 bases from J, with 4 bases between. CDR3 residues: CSVSSYEQYF. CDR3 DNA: TGCAGTGTCAGCTCCTACGAGCAGTACTTC.